A selection of T cell receptor beta chains follows, all from one sample in a study of cytomegalovirus exposure and HLA in healthy donors. Some clones are missing from TCRdb's copy, which holds only in-frame ones; the method was immunoSEQ multiplex PCR. The sample lists under 200,000 clones; roughly 80% were seen once. Sequences were obtained from PBMCs. All receptors derive from a male donor in good health and CMV-seronegative. Both conserved end residues are part of each CDR3. D genes are given only for firm matches. Only some rows state a clone size, as once, few, many or a class for expanded clones.

v_call: TRBV6-5; clone_size: -; d_call: TRBD2; j_call: TRBJ2-1; cdr3_nt: TGTGCCAGCAGTTTGGGACTAGAGGTCAATGAGCAGTTCTTC; cdr3_aa: CASSLGLEVNEQFF
v_call: TRBV28; clone_size: -; d_call: TRBD2; j_call: TRBJ2-7; cdr3_nt: TGTGCCAGCGGGAGCGGGAGCTCCTACGAGCAGTACTTC; cdr3_aa: CASGSGSSYEQYF
v_call: TRBV21-1; clone_size: medium-sized; d_call: -; j_call: TRBJ2-7; cdr3_nt: TGTGCCAGCAGCAAGCAGGTGACCTTAGGTCAGGACGAGCAGTACTTC; cdr3_aa: CASSKQVTLGQDEQYF
v_call: TRBV27; clone_size: -; d_call: TRBD1; j_call: TRBJ1-1; cdr3_nt: TGTGCCAGCAGTTTCAAGGGGGCGAAGGTCGCTTTCTTT; cdr3_aa: CASSFKGAKVAFF
v_call: TRBV7-6; clone_size: -; d_call: -; j_call: TRBJ2-3; cdr3_nt: TGTGCCAGCAGCCACACAGATACGCAGTATTTT; cdr3_aa: CASSHTDTQYF
v_call: TRBV5-4; clone_size: -; d_call: -; j_call: TRBJ2-7; cdr3_nt: TGTGCCAGCAGCTTTGGACAGCTTCGGGCTTACGAGCAGTACTTC; cdr3_aa: CASSFGQLRAYEQYF
v_call: TRBV6-6; clone_size: -; d_call: -; j_call: TRBJ2-5; cdr3_nt: TGTGCCGCCGGGCTTGAGGGAGAGACCCAGTACTTC; cdr3_aa: CAAGLEGETQYF
v_call: TRBV5-1; clone_size: few; d_call: -; j_call: TRBJ2-1; cdr3_nt: TGCGCCAGCAGCTTTAACATGCCCTACAATGAGCAGTTCTTC; cdr3_aa: CASSFNMPYNEQFF
v_call: TRBV7-8; clone_size: few; d_call: TRBD2; j_call: TRBJ2-2; cdr3_nt: TGTGCCAGCAGCTTATTAGCGGGGCTCGGGGAGCTGTTTTTT; cdr3_aa: CASSLLAGLGELFF
v_call: TRBV4-2; clone_size: medium-sized; d_call: -; j_call: TRBJ2-2; cdr3_nt: TGTGCCAGCAGCCATAGCGCGAGCGGAGAGACCGGGGAGCTGTTTTTT; cdr3_aa: CASSHSASGETGELFF
v_call: TRBV5-1; clone_size: once; d_call: -; j_call: TRBJ1-4; cdr3_nt: TGCGCCAGCAGCTTGGATGCGGGGGGGAGGGAAAAACTGTTTTTT; cdr3_aa: CASSLDAGGREKLFF
v_call: TRBV7-9; clone_size: few; d_call: -; j_call: TRBJ1-6; cdr3_nt: TGTGCCAGCAGCTTAGACAGTTATAATTCACCCCTCCACTTT; cdr3_aa: CASSLDSYNSPLHF